What follows are 17 T cell receptor beta chains derived from one specimen sequenced in a study of control samples from healthy donors and cancer patients. Sequencing used immunoSEQ multiplex PCR; TCRdb keeps in-frame clones, though not all of them. This table holds about 110,000 clones, about 80% found once. The specimen was blood. Receptor source: a young man in good health.

The chain links TRBV3-1 (or the pseudogene TRBV3-2) to TRBJ1-2; D gene unclear. The CDR3 is 14 amino acids. Germline assignment: CDR1 LGHDT and CDR2 YNNKEL (reference sequence). Trimming removed 1 base at V and 4 bases at J, with 10 bases between. Here the CDR3 DNA reads TGTGCCAGCAGCCAAGGAGGGAGTCCCTATGGCTACACCTTC. It yields the protein CASSQGGSPYGYTF.

V is TRBV6-4 and J is TRBJ1-4, with a possible D match to TRBD1 (5 bases). V lost 7 bases and J lost 5, with 17 bases in between. In germline, CDR1 is MRHNA, CDR2 SNTAGT. CDR3 length equals 15 residues. CDR3 sequence (DNA): TGTGCCAGCATCGTAACGGGACGGAAAAATGAAAAACTGTTTTTT. As protein: CASIVTGRKNEKLFF.

This chain uses TRBV12-5 with TRBJ2-3; a weak D match, TRBD1 (6 bases). Trimming removed 1 base at V and 3 bases at J, with 14 bases between. Germline loops: CDR1 LGHNT, CDR2 FRNRAP. This CDR3 has 16 residues. The CDR3 nucleotides read TGTGCTAGTGGTTTGGGCGTCGGGACATTGACAGATACGCAGTATTTT. It translates to CASGLGVGTLTDTQYF. The full variable domain, with the rest looked up from reference TRBV12-5 and TRBJ2-3, is DARVTQTPRHKVTEMGQEVTMRCQPILGHNTVFWYRQTMMQGLELLAYFRNRAPLDDSGMPKDRFSAEMPDATLATLKIQPSEPRDSAVYFCASGLGVGTLTDTQYFGPGTRLTVL.

The V call is TRBV7-9, the J call TRBJ1-4; possible D gene TRBD1, 5 bases. The germline V gene encodes CDR1 SEHNR and CDR2 FQNEAQ (reference sequence). The germline V and J ends were trimmed by 3 bases and 0 bases, with 14 bases remaining between them. The CDR3 spans 17 residues. CDR3 in amino acids: CASSLGDGGATNEKLFF. The CDR3 region has the DNA TGTGCCAGCAGCTTGGGGGACGGCGGCGCAACTAATGAAAAACTGTTTTTT.

The table lists this clone with a count of one. The rearrangement uses TRBV9 and TRBJ2-7; the match to TRBD1 covers 7 bases. The CDR3 sequence is 17 residues long. Per the germline V gene, CDR1 is SGDLS and CDR2 is YYNGEE. The V segment lost 3 bases and the J segment 0 bases; nucleotides outside the gene matches: 12. The CDR3 reads CASSDRIRDRSSYEQYV. CDR3 DNA sequence: TGTGCCAGCAGCGATCGTATCCGGGACAGAAGCTCCTACGAGCAGTACGTC.

This clone was seen more than once but under ten times. The chain couples TRBV7-2 to TRBJ1-4; TRBD1 might be the D (6 bases). V was cut by 1 base and J by 13 bases, with 13 bases left in between. CDR1 and CDR2 (germline): SGHTA, FQGNSA. This CDR3 region has 13 residues. The CDR3 reads CASSLDTGKRLFF. The CDR3 DNA reads as TGTGCCAGCAGCTTAGATACAGGGAAAAGACTGTTTTTT.

The chain carries TRBV3-1 (or the pseudogene TRBV3-2) and TRBJ1-6, with D tentatively TRBD1 (5 bases). The V gene's germline CDR1 is LGHDT and CDR2 YNNKEL (reference sequence). V was pared by 4 bases and J by 5 bases, with 18 bases between. The CDR3 is 17 residues long. As DNA, the CDR3 is TGTGCCAGCAGCCGCCGGGGGTCAGGCTGGAATAATTCACCCCTCCACTTT. Amino acids: CASSRRGSGWNNSPLHF.

The V gene is TRBV2, the J gene TRBJ1-1; D not certain. The germline gives CDR1 SNHLY, CDR2 FYNNEI. V lost 7 bases and J 7 bases, leaving 19 bases between the germline ends. This CDR3 region has 14 residues. The CDR3 sequence: CASTPDQGWGEAFF. Written as DNA, the CDR3 is TGTGCCAGCACTCCAGATCAAGGGTGGGGTGAAGCTTTCTTT. Full variable domain (rest looked up from reference TRBV2 and TRBJ1-1): EPEVTQTPSHQVTQMGQEVILRCVPISNHLYFYWYRQILGQKVEFLVSFYNNEISEKSEIFDDQFSVERPDGSNFTLKIRSTKLEDSAMYFCASTPDQGWGEAFFGQGTRLTVV.

A few counts support this clone. The chain carries TRBV7-6 and TRBJ1-1, with TRBD1 matching 10 bases. The trim removed 0 bases at V and 7 bases at J, leaving 8 bases unmatched. This CDR3 spans 16 amino acids. The germline V gene encodes CDR1 SGHVS and CDR2 FNYEAQ. CDR3 region: CASSLAETGGQVEAFF. In DNA form, the CDR3 reads TGTGCCAGCAGCTTAGCAGAGACAGGGGGCCAGGTTGAAGCTTTCTTT. Based on the CDR3 plus reference TRBV7-6 and TRBJ1-1, the full variable domain is GAGVSQSPRYKVTKRGQDVALRCDPISGHVSLYWYRQALGQGPEFLTYFNYEAQQDKSGLPNDRFSAERPEGSISTLTIQRTEQRDSAMYRCASSLAETGGQVEAFFGQGTRLTVV.

This clone was recorded only once. The rearrangement uses TRBV7-9 and TRBJ2-4; 9 bases agree with TRBD1. This CDR3 contains 15 residues. Germline V gene sequence: CDR1 SEHNR, CDR2 FQNEAQ (reference sequence). The V gene end was trimmed by 5 bases and the J gene end by 1 base; junction bases not matched to a gene: 3. As DNA, the CDR3 is TGTGCCAGCAGCGGCGGGACAGGGGCCAAAAACATTCAGTACTTC. The encoded protein is CASSGGTGAKNIQYF.

The chain carries TRBV4-3 and TRBJ2-1; D uncertain. Germline lookup yields CDR1 LGHNA and CDR2 YSLEER. Trimming removed 4 bases at V and 0 bases at J, with 10 bases between. This CDR3 spans 15 amino acids. CDR3 bases: TGCGCCAGCAGCCCGACCCCTTTCTCCTACAATGAGCAGTTCTTC. Translated, it gives CASSPTPFSYNEQFF.

This clone was picked up one time. This chain joins TRBV7-9 and TRBJ2-3, with 8 bases fitting TRBD2. The CDR3 covers 15 residues. Trimming cost V 5 bases and J 5 bases; bases outside gene matches: 9. Looked up from germline, CDR1 is SEHNR and CDR2 is FQNEAQ (reference sequence). The CDR3 DNA follows: TGTGCCAGCAGCCCCGGGGGGGGGCGAGAAGATACGCAGTATTTT. Translation gives CASSPGGGREDTQYF.

The rearrangement uses TRBV7-2 and TRBJ2-1, with 7 bases lining up with TRBD2. CDR1 is SGHTA and CDR2 is FQGNSA in the germline V gene. J was trimmed by 7 bases and V by 4 bases; bases with no gene match: 22. This CDR3 has 19 amino acids. The CDR3, as DNA: TGTGCCAGCAGCTCCCTTATCGGAGGGCGTGTCTGGACTAGTAATGAGCAGTTCTTC. Its protein is CASSSLIGGRVWTSNEQFF.

The chain joins TRBV19 to TRBJ1-6; the D is unclear. V lost 3 bases and J 8 bases, leaving 20 bases between the germline ends. Germline V lookup: CDR1 LNHDA, CDR2 SQIVND (reference sequence). The CDR3 consists of 17 residues. The CDR3 DNA follows: TGTGCCAGTAGTATCCACATCCCCCCGGGAAGGGATTCACCCCTCCACTTT. Translating it yields CASSIHIPPGRDSPLHF.

V is TRBV5-1 and J is TRBJ1-1; 7 nucleotides line up with TRBD1. The germline gives CDR1 SGHRS, CDR2 YFSETQ. The CDR3 runs to 14 residues. Trimming removed 6 bases from V and 4 bases from J; junction bases left unmatched: 9. CDR3 DNA sequence: TGCGCCAGCACCCCCGGGACAGCCCTCACTGAAGCTTTCTTT. This gives the protein CASTPGTALTEAFF.

This clone was seen only once. This chain uses TRBV30 with TRBJ1-2, with 9 bases matching TRBD1. This CDR3 has 17 amino acids. V gave up 2 bases and J gave up 2 bases; unmatched junction bases: 12. The germline V gene encodes CDR1 GTSNPN and CDR2 SVGIG (reference sequence). CDR3 amino acids: CAWSKRGTGGINYGYTF. The CDR3 DNA reads TGTGCCTGGAGTAAAAGGGGAACAGGGGGCATAAACTATGGCTACACCTTC. Based on the CDR3 plus reference TRBV30 and TRBJ1-2, the full variable domain is SQTIHQWPATLVQPVGSPLSLECTVEGTSNPNLYWYRQAAGRGLQLLFYSVGIGQISSEVPQNLSASRPQDRQFILSSKKLLLSDSGFYLCAWSKRGTGGINYGYTFGSGTRLTVV.

The chain uses TRBV6-5 and TRBJ2-2; weak D call: TRBD2 (5 bases). The CDR3 is made up of 16 amino acids. V was shortened by 0 bases and J by 2 bases, with 10 bases between the two germline ends. Germline V gene lookup returns CDR1 MNHEY and CDR2 SVGAGI. The CDR3 loop is CASSYSSGVNTGELFF. The CDR3 nucleotides read TGTGCCAGCAGTTACTCGTCCGGGGTAAACACCGGGGAGCTGTTTTTT.